A selection of T cell receptor beta chains follows, all from one sample in a study of shared clonotypes between healthy human individuals. Assay used: immunoSEQ multiplex PCR; TCRdb lists only in-frame clones, some missing. The sample lists more than 900,000 clones, approximately 78% occurring once. Sequencing was carried out using memory CD4+ T cells from PBMCs. Every receptor here comes from a man aged 18 to 30 in good health. Some clones in this sample may be carry-over from other donors' samples. The CDR3 runs from the conserved cysteine through the conserved F or W. D genes are given only for firm matches. Only part of the rows carry a size: once, few, many, or a class if the clone is expanded.

D gene	V gene	CDR3 length	J gene	clone size	CDR3 protein	CDR3 DNA
.	TRBV30	15	TRBJ1-1	few	CAWSVVGNWNTEAFF	TGTGCCTGGAGTGTAGTGGGTAATTGGAACACTGAAGCTTTCTTT
TRBD2	TRBV6-5	15	TRBJ2-1	.	CASSWTSGRGHEQFF	TGTGCCAGCAGTTGGACCAGCGGGAGAGGGCATGAGCAGTTCTTC
.	TRBV4-1	12	TRBJ1-5	.	CASSQDKGPQHF	TGCGCCAGCAGCCAAGATAAGGGGCCCCAGCATTTT
.	TRBV5-6	15	TRBJ1-1	.	CASSWGGHMNTEAFF	TGTGCCAGCAGCTGGGGGGGACATATGAACACTGAAGCTTTCTTT
TRBD2	TRBV5-1	14	TRBJ2-1	.	CASSPLLAGGLQFF	TGCGCCAGCAGCCCTCTCCTAGCGGGAGGGCTGCAGTTCTTC
.	TRBV11-2	12	TRBJ2-5	.	CASSVPGGTQYF	TGTGCCAGCAGCGTTCCTGGGGGGACCCAGTACTTC
.	TRBV5-6	14	TRBJ2-6	.	CASGVQSGANVLTF	TGTGCCAGCGGGGTCCAATCCGGGGCCAACGTCCTGACTTTC
.	TRBV29-1	14	TRBJ2-1	.	CSVRKLQGNNEQFF	TGCAGCGTTCGCAAATTGCAGGGAAACAATGAGCAGTTCTTC
.	TRBV2	14	TRBJ2-1	once	CASSEGLGFGEQFF	TGTGCCAGCAGTGAAGGACTAGGGTTTGGTGAGCAGTTCTTC
.	TRBV15	16	TRBJ2-7	few	CATSRNSGLGTYEQYF	TGTGCCACCAGCAGAAATTCGGGACTCGGAACGTACGAGCAGTACTTC
.	TRBV18	15	TRBJ2-3	.	CASSPPFGGTDTQYF	TGTGCCAGCTCACCACCGTTCGGGGGCACAGATACGCAGTATTTT
TRBD1	TRBV28	15	TRBJ1-1	.	CASLQRGQGVREAFF	TGTGCCAGCCTTCAAAGGGGACAGGGGGTAAGGGAAGCTTTCTTT
.	TRBV28	16	TRBJ1-5	.	CASSLGDSYSFQPQHF	TGTGCCAGCAGCCTTGGGGATTCTTACAGTTTCCAGCCCCAGCATTTT
TRBD1	TRBV2	14	TRBJ1-4	.	CASSTPGQGFELFF	TGTGCCAGCAGTACCCCGGGACAGGGATTTGAACTGTTTTTT
.	TRBV28	14	TRBJ1-5	.	CASSNIWDYQPQHF	TGTGCCAGCAGCAACATATGGGACTATCAGCCCCAGCATTTT
.	TRBV6-1	14	TRBJ1-4	.	CASRVRGRGEKLFF	TGTGCCAGCAGGGTCCGGGGCCGGGGGGAAAAACTGTTTTTT
.	TRBV5-1	14	TRBJ2-5	.	CASTLETSWETQYF	TGCGCCAGCACCTTGGAAACTAGCTGGGAGACCCAGTACTTC
TRBD1	TRBV28	15	TRBJ1-4	.	CASSQTGTGREKLFF	TGTGCCAGCAGTCAGACAGGGACCGGCAGGGAAAAACTGTTTTTT
.	TRBV29-1	14	TRBJ2-5	.	CSVEPIRDGETQYF	TGCAGCGTTGAGCCCATAAGGGATGGAGAGACCCAGTACTTC
.	TRBV18	15	TRBJ2-2	many	CASSPQGTGTGELFF	TGTGCCAGCTCACCACAGGGGACTGGCACCGGGGAGCTGTTTTTT
.	TRBV5-1	15	TRBJ2-7	.	CASSSAGASSYEQYF	TGCGCCAGCAGCAGCGCAGGGGCTAGCTCCTACGAGCAGTACTTC
TRBD1	TRBV7-8	13	TRBJ1-2	.	CASSRDREDGYTF	TGTGCCAGCAGCCGCGACAGGGAGGATGGCTACACCTTC
.	TRBV18	13	TRBJ1-5	.	CASSDSSHQPQHF	TGTGCCAGCTCGGACAGTTCCCATCAGCCCCAGCATTTT
.	TRBV18	11	TRBJ2-1	few	CASSQGGEQFF	TGTGCCAGCTCACAGGGCGGTGAGCAGTTCTTC
TRBD1	TRBV5-1	14	TRBJ1-2	.	CASSYGTANYGYTF	TGCGCCAGCAGCTACGGGACAGCAAACTATGGCTACACCTTC
TRBD2	TRBV4-1	16	TRBJ2-5	.	CASSQFLWTSGETQYF	TGCGCCAGCAGCCAATTTCTATGGACTAGCGGGGAGACCCAGTACTTC
.	TRBV5-5	15	TRBJ2-7	.	CASSLAQTSSYEQYF	TGTGCCAGCAGCTTGGCGCAGACGAGCTCCTACGAGCAGTACTTC
.	TRBV5-1	13	TRBJ1-4	.	CASRPIGNEKLFF	TGCGCCAGCAGACCGATCGGTAATGAAAAACTGTTTTTT
.	TRBV9	15	TRBJ2-3	many	CASSVVGRHTDTQYF	TGTGCCAGCAGCGTAGTGGGACGCCACACAGATACGCAGTATTTT
.	TRBV5-1	14	TRBJ1-3	.	CATSAGGSGNTIYF	TGCGCCACCTCTGCTGGGGGATCTGGAAACACCATATATTTT
TRBD2	TRBV11-2	15	TRBJ2-7	.	CASSPGTSGRGEQYF	TGTGCCAGCAGCCCCGGGACTAGCGGGAGGGGTGAGCAGTACTTC
TRBD1	TRBV6-5	14	TRBJ1-1	.	CASQRQGVNTEAFF	TGTGCCAGCCAAAGACAGGGTGTGAACACTGAAGCTTTCTTT
.	TRBV27	14	TRBJ2-7	.	CASSKRDTSYEQYF	TGTGCCAGCAGCAAGCGGGACACGTCGTACGAGCAGTACTTC
.	TRBV28	15	TRBJ2-1	.	CASSSWGQSNNEQFF	TGTGCCAGCAGTTCCTGGGGGCAGTCCAACAATGAGCAGTTCTTC
TRBD2	TRBV6-1	15	TRBJ2-2	.	CASSQPGGGPGELFF	TGTGCCAGCAGTCAGCCCGGGGGGGGTCCCGGGGAGCTGTTTTTT